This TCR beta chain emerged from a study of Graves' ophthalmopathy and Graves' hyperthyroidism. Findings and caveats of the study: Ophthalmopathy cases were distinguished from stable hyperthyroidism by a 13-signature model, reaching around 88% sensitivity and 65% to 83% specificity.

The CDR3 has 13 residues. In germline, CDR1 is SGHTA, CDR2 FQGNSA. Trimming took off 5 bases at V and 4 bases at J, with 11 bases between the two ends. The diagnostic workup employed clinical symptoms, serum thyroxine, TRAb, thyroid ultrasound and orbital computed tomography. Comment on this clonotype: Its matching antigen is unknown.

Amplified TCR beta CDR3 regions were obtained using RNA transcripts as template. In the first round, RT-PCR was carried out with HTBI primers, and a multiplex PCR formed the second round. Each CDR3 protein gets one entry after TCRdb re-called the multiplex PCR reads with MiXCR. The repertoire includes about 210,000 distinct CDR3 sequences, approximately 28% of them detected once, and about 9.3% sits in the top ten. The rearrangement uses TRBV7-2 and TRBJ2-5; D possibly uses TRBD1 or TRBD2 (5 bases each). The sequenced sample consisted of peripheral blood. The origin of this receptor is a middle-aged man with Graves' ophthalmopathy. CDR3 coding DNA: TGTGCCAGCAGCCCGGGACCGACAGAGACCCAGTACTTC. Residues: CASSPGPTETQYF.